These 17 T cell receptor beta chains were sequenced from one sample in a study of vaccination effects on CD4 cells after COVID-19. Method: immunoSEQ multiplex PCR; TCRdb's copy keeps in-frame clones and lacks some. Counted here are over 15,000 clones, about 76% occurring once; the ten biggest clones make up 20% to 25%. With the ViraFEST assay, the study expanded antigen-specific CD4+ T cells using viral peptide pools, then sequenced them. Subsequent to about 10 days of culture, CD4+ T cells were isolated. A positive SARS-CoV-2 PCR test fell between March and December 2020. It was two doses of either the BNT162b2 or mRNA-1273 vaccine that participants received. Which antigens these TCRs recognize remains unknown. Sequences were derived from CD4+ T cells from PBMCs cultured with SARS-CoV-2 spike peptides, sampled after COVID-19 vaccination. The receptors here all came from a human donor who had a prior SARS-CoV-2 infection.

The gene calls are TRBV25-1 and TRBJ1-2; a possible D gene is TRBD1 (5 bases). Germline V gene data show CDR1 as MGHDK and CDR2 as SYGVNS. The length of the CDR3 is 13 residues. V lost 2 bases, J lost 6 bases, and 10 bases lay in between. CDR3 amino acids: CASSELGGDGYTF. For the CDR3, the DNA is TGTGCCAGCAGTGAACTGGGGGGAGATGGCTACACCTTC.

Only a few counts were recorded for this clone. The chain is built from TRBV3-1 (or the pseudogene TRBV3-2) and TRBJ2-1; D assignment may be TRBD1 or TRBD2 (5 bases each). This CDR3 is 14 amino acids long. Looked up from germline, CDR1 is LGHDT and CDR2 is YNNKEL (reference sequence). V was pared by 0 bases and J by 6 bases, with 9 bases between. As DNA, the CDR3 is TGTGCCAGCAGCCAAGATTGGGGGTTCAATGAGCAGTTCTTC. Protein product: CASSQDWGFNEQFF.

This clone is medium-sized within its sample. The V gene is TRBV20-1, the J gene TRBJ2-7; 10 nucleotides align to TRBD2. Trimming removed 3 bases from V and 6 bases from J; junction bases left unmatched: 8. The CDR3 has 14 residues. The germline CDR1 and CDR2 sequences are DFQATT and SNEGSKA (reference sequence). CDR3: CSASLLAGVGEQYF. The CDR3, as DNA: TGCAGTGCTAGTCTTCTAGCGGGAGTCGGCGAGCAGTACTTC.

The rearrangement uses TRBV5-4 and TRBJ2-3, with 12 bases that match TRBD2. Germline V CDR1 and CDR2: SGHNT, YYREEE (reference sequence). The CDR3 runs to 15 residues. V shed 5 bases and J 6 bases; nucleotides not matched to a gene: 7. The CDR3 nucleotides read TGTGCCAGCAGACCGACTAGCGGGAGTTCTGATACGCAGTATTTT. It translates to CASRPTSGSSDTQYF.

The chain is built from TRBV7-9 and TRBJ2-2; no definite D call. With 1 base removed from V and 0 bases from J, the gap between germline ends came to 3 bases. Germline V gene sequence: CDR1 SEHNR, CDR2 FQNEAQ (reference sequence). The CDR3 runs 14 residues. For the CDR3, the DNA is TGTGCCAGCAGCTTAGACCCGAACACCGGGGAGCTGTTTTTT. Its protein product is CASSLDPNTGELFF.

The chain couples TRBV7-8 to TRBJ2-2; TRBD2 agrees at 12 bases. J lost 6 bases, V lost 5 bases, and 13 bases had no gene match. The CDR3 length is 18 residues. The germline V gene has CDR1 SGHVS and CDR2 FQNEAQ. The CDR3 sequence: CASSARSLAGGPPGELFF. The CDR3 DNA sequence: TGTGCCAGCAGCGCCCGGTCCCTAGCGGGAGGGCCCCCCGGGGAGCTGTTTTTT.

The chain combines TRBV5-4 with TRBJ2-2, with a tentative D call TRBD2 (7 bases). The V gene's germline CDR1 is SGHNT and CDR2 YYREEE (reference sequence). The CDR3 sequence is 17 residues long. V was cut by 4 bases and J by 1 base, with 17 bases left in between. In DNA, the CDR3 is TGTGCCAGCAGCCAAGGAGGGGGAGGGGGGAACACCGGGGAGCTGTTTTTT. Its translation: CASSQGGGGGNTGELFF.

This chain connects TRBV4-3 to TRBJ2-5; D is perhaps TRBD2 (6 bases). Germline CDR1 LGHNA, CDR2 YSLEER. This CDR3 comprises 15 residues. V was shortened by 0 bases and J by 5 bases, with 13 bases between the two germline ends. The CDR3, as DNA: TGCGCCAGCAGCCAAGATGTCCACCTAGCGGAGACCCAGTACTTC. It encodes CASSQDVHLAETQYF.

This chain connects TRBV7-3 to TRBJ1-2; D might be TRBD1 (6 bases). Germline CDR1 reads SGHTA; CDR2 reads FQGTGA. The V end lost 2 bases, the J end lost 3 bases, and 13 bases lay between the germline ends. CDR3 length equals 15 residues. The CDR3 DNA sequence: TGTGCCAGCAGCTTAGGGGGCCCCGGACACTATGGCTACACCTTC. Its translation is CASSLGGPGHYGYTF.

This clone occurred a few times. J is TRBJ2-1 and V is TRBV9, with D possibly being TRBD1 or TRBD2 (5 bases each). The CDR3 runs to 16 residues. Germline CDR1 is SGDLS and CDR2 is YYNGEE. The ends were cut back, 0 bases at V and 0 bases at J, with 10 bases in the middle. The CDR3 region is CASSVVGESSYNEQFF. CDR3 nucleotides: TGTGCCAGCAGCGTAGTGGGGGAGAGCTCCTACAATGAGCAGTTCTTC.

CDR3: CASSGGIGTDTQYF. The CDR3, as DNA: TGTGCCAGCAGTGGGGGGATCGGCACAGATACGCAGTATTTT. The V and J genes are TRBV25-1 and TRBJ2-3; D is perhaps TRBD1 or TRBD2 (5 bases each). Per the germline V gene, CDR1 is MGHDK and CDR2 is SYGVNS. The CDR3 extends over 14 amino acids. V was clipped by 4 bases and J by 1 base, with 9 bases between them.

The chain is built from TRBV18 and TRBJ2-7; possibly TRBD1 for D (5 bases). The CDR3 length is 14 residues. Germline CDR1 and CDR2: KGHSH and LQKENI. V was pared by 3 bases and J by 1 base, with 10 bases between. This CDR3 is CASSPSGLSYEQYF. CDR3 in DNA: TGTGCCAGCTCACCCTCAGGGTTATCCTACGAGCAGTACTTC. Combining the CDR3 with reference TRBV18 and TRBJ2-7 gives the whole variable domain NAGVMQNPRHLVRRRGQEARLRCSPMKGHSHVYWYRQLPEEGLKFMVYLQKENIIDESGMPKERFSAEFPKEGPSILRIQQVVRGDSAAYFCASSPSGLSYEQYFGPGTRLTVT.

In DNA form, the CDR3 reads TGTGCCAGCACCCCTAGTGGGGGAGCTGGGGCCAACGTCCTGACTTTC. Encoded protein: CASTPSGGAGANVLTF. V usage is TRBV7-8 and J usage is TRBJ2-6, with D tentatively TRBD1 or TRBD2 (5 bases each). The CDR3 has 16 amino acids. Trimming pared 7 bases from V and 2 bases from J, leaving 15 bases between. Germline CDR1 reads SGHVS; CDR2 reads FQNEAQ.

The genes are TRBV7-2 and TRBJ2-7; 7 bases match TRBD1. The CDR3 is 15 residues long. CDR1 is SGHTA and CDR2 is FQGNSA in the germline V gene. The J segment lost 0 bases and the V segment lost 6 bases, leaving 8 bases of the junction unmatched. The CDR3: CASRPGQYSSYEQYF. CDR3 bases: TGTGCCAGCAGGCCGGGACAGTACAGCTCCTACGAGCAGTACTTC.

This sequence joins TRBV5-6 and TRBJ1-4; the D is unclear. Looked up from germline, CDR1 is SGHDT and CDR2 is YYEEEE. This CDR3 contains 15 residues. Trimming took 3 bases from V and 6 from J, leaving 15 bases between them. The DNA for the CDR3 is TGTGCCAGCAGCTGGCGTGGCCGGGGAGATGAAAAACTGTTTTTT. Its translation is CASSWRGRGDEKLFF.

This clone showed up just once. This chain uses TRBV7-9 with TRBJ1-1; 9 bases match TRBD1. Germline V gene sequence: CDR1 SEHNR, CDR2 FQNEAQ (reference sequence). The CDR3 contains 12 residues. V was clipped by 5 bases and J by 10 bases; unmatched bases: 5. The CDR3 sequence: CASSTDRGAAFF. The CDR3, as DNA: TGTGCCAGCAGCACGGACAGGGGTGCAGCTTTCTTT.

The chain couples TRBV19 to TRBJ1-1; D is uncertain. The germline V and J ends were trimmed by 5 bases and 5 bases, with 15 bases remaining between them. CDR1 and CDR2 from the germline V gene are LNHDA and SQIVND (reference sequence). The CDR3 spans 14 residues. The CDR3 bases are TGTGCCAGTAGTGCCATGGGTTCCATGACTGAAGCTTTCTTT. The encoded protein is CASSAMGSMTEAFF.